This T cell receptor beta chain is drawn from a study of T cells after yellow fever vaccination. V lost 5 bases, J lost 7 bases, and 21 bases lay in between. This CDR3 comprises 17 residues. The germline V gene has CDR1 MGHRA and CDR2 YSYEKL. This clonotype came up a few times. In TCRdb, the 5' RACE reads were re-called with MiXCR into one record per CDR3 protein. Here the sample spans 60,000 to 75,000 distinct CDR3 sequences, approximately 7% being singletons. This specimen was CD8+ T cells sorted from PBMCs, taken approximately 40 days after the first yellow fever vaccination. This chain uses TRBV4-1 with TRBJ1-6; tentatively, D is TRBD1 (6 bases). The source is a man aged 18 to 29 who received the YFV17D yellow fever vaccine. CDR3 region: CASSGRGGRRLNSPLHF. CDR3 DNA: TGCGCCAGCAGCGGGCGGGGGGGGCGGAGGCTCAATTCACCCCTCCACTTT.